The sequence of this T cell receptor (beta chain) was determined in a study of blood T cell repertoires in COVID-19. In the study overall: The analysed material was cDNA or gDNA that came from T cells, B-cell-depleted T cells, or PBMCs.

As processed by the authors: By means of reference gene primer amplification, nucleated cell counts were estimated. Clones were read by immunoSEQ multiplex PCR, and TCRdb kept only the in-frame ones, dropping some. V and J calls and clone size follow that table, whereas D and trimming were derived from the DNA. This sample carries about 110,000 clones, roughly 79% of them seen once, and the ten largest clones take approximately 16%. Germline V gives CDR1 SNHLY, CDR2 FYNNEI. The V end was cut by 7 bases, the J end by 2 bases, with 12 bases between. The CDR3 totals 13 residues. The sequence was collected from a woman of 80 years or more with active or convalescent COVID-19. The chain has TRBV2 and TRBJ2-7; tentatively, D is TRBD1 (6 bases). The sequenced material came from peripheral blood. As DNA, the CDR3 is TGTGCCAGCATCAGGGACACAGCCTACGAGCAGTACTTC. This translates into CASIRDTAYEQYF.